The 17 T cell receptor beta chains below all came from one sample that was sequenced in a study of cytomegalovirus exposure and HLA in healthy donors. Profiled with immunoSEQ multiplex PCR; TCRdb holds only in-frame clones, not every one. The sample yields about 160,000 clones, around 85% seen once. Sequencing used PBMCs. Receptors were obtained from a woman aged 30 to 39 in good health and CMV-seronegative.

The chain uses TRBV4-1 and TRBJ1-1; D unclear. Germline CDR1 is MGHRA and CDR2 is YSYEKL. Trimming took off 4 bases at V and 0 bases at J, with 3 bases between the two ends. This CDR3 has 12 residues. CDR3: CASSRMNTEAFF. The CDR3 nucleotides read TGCGCCAGCAGCCGAATGAACACTGAAGCTTTCTTT.

This rearrangement joins TRBV2 to TRBJ2-1, with D perhaps matching TRBD1 (6 bases). Looked up from germline, CDR1 is SNHLY and CDR2 is FYNNEI. CDR3 length equals 15 residues. Trimming left V 5 bases short and J 3 bases short, with 14 bases between. CDR3 sequence (DNA): TGTGCCAGCAGTTCCCAGGGGCAGAACTACAATGAGCAGTTCTTC. It yields the protein CASSSQGQNYNEQFF.

The gene calls are TRBV11-2 and TRBJ2-3; 11 bases agree with TRBD2. V shed 2 bases and J 5 bases; nucleotides not matched to a gene: 3. The CDR3 runs 15 residues. CDR1 SGHAT and CDR2 FQNNGV come from the germline V gene. This CDR3 reads CASSLLAGGEDTQYF. The CDR3 DNA reads as TGTGCCAGCAGCTTACTAGCGGGGGGAGAAGATACGCAGTATTTT.

The J gene is TRBJ2-3, the V gene TRBV9; the match to TRBD2 covers 8 bases. This CDR3 has 16 residues. Germline V CDR1 and CDR2: SGDLS, YYNGEE. V lost 0 bases to trimming and J lost 2 bases; unmatched junction nucleotides: 5. Here the CDR3 DNA reads TGTGCCAGCAGCGTAGGCGGGGGGCAGGTCACAGATACGCAGTATTTT. Residues: CASSVGGGQVTDTQYF.

The genes are TRBV19 and TRBJ1-6; D remains ambiguous. The CDR3 has 16 residues. Germline loops: CDR1 LNHDA, CDR2 SQIVND (reference sequence). V was cut by 6 bases and J by 0 bases, with 12 bases left in between. The CDR3 reads CASSLSLSSYNSPLHF. The CDR3 DNA reads TGTGCCAGTAGCCTGAGTTTAAGCTCCTATAATTCACCCCTCCACTTT.

This chain connects TRBV9 to TRBJ2-3; no clear D. The CDR3 extends over 12 amino acids. Germline V lookup: CDR1 SGDLS, CDR2 YYNGEE. V lost 4 bases and J 0 bases, leaving 3 bases between the germline ends. The CDR3 spells CASSLSTDTQYF. As DNA, the CDR3 is TGTGCCAGCAGCCTTAGCACAGATACGCAGTATTTT.

The rearrangement uses TRBV12-5 and TRBJ1-3; D gene unclear. The CDR3 length is 15 residues. The ends were cut back, 2 bases at V and 4 bases at J, with 12 bases in the middle. Germline V CDR1 and CDR2: LGHNT, FRNRAP. As DNA, the CDR3 is TGTGCTAGTGGTTTGACCACCAATTACGGAAACACCATATATTTT. Protein sequence: CASGLTTNYGNTIYF.

The chain carries TRBV5-6 and TRBJ1-6; 9 bases are a match to TRBD1. The germline V gene has CDR1 SGHDT and CDR2 YYEEEE. V lost 1 base and J lost 7; bases outside the gene matches: 6. CDR3 length equals 16 residues. The CDR3 loop reads CASSLRQGQGNSPLHF. The CDR3, as DNA: TGTGCCAGCAGCTTGAGACAGGGACAGGGCAATTCACCCCTCCACTTT.

The gene calls are TRBV6-6 and TRBJ2-7; 10 positions match TRBD2. With 0 bases clipped from V and 3 bases from J, the junction kept 2 bases outside the gene matches. CDR1 and CDR2 from the germline V gene are MNHNY and SVGAGI (reference sequence). The CDR3 extends over 15 amino acids. CDR3 sequence: CASSYSSGGIYEQYF. CDR3 nucleotide sequence: TGTGCCAGCAGTTACTCTAGCGGGGGGATCTACGAGCAGTACTTC.

The chain joins TRBV13 to TRBJ2-7, with D perhaps TRBD1 (6 bases). Per the germline V gene, CDR1 is PRHDT and CDR2 is FYEKMQ (reference sequence). The CDR3 contains 14 residues. Trimming cost V 5 bases and J 2 bases, with 13 bases left between them. CDR3 amino acids: CASSPNRAAYEQYF. The DNA of the CDR3 is TGTGCCAGCAGCCCAAACAGGGCCGCCTACGAGCAGTACTTC.

This clone was seen only once. The chain couples TRBV6-6 to TRBJ2-4; D might be TRBD1 or TRBD2, each matching 5 bases. The CDR3 is 12 residues long. Germline V gene sequence: CDR1 MNHNY, CDR2 SVGAGI (reference sequence). Trimming stripped 3 bases from V and 9 bases from J, with 9 bases between. CDR3: CASSYGGLIQYF. CDR3 nucleotide sequence: TGTGCCAGCAGTTATGGGGGTCTCATTCAGTACTTC.

This clone was detected only a few times. V gene TRBV7-9 combines with J gene TRBJ2-7, with D maybe TRBD2 (6 bases). Germline V gene data show CDR1 as SEHNR and CDR2 as FQNEAQ (reference sequence). V dropped 8 bases and J dropped 4 bases, with 9 bases sitting between them. CDR3 size: 11 residues. CDR3 coding DNA: TGTGCCAGCCGCGGGGCTTACGAGCAGTACTTC. It encodes CASRGAYEQYF.

V is TRBV15 and J is TRBJ2-7; TRBD2 is a possible D gene (6 bases). The CDR3 is 14 amino acids. Germline V gene lookup returns CDR1 LNHNV and CDR2 YYDKDF (reference sequence). Trimming took off 4 bases at V and 0 bases at J, with 10 bases between the two ends. The CDR3, as DNA: TGTGCCACCAGCATTAGCGGAAACTCCTACGAGCAGTACTTC. Its translation is CATSISGNSYEQYF.

The chain employs TRBV5-1 and TRBJ2-7, with 11 bases lining up with TRBD1. The J segment lost 0 bases and the V segment lost 3 bases, leaving 5 bases of the junction unmatched. Looked up from germline, CDR1 is SGHRS and CDR2 is YFSETQ. The CDR3 is 16 residues long. This CDR3 reads CASSSGTGGGSYEQYF. In nucleotides, the CDR3 is TGCGCCAGCAGCTCGGGGACAGGGGGTGGCTCCTACGAGCAGTACTTC.

The CDR3 region is CASSSPRPTDTQYF. Here the CDR3 DNA reads TGTGCCAGCAGCTCCCCCCGGCCCACAGATACGCAGTATTTT. The chain joins TRBV7-9 to TRBJ2-3; D is unclear. The CDR3 extends over 14 amino acids. The V end lost 4 bases, the J end lost 2 bases, and 10 bases lay between the germline ends. Germline V gives CDR1 SEHNR, CDR2 FQNEAQ (reference sequence).

As to this clone: The same CDR3 is also encoded by other DNA sequences in this sample. V usage is TRBV7-9 and J usage is TRBJ1-5; TRBD1 might be the D (5 bases). Germline CDR1 SEHNR, CDR2 FQNEAQ (reference sequence). The CDR3 length is 15 residues. Deletions cut 1 base from V and 2 bases from J, with 9 bases between. The CDR3 region has the DNA TGTGCCAGCAGCTTAGGGGGAGGGGGCAATCAGCCCCAGCATTTT. This gives the protein CASSLGGGGNQPQHF. Complete variable domain (other parts from reference TRBV7-9 and TRBJ1-5): DTGVSQNPRHKITKRGQNVTFRCDPISEHNRLYWYRQTLGQGPEFLTYFQNEAQLEKSRLLSDRFSAERPKGSFSTLEIQRTEQGDSAMYLCASSLGGGGNQPQHFGDGTRLSIL.

This chain links TRBV6-1 with TRBJ1-3; D uncertain. The germline V and J ends were trimmed by 7 bases and 0 bases, with 4 bases remaining between them. The germline V gene encodes CDR1 MNHNS and CDR2 SASEGT. The CDR3 runs 12 residues. The CDR3 protein is CASTPSGNTIYF. The DNA of the CDR3 is TGTGCCAGCACACCCTCTGGAAACACCATATATTTT.